This T cell receptor beta chain is drawn from a study of Graves' ophthalmopathy and Graves' hyperthyroidism. This clonotype has ten or more counts. What it recognizes is unknown. Study-wide points: Ophthalmopathy progression cases were predicted by the model with approximately 70% sensitivity and roughly 72% specificity. Built on 13 signatures, a model told ophthalmopathy apart from stable hyperthyroidism with 85% to 90% sensitivity and 70% to 82% specificity.

The authors used Ficoll-Paque density gradient centrifugation to separate PBMCs. The input was roughly 10 ml of fresh peripheral blood. Trimming took 6 bases from V and 2 from J, leaving 13 bases between them. This CDR3 contains 14 residues. For repertoire sequencing, the TCR beta CDR3 regions were amplified from RNA transcripts. An initial RT-PCR round employing HTBI primers preceded a second-round multiplex PCR. TCRdb reprocessed the multiplex PCR reads with MiXCR, giving one entry per CDR3 protein. In the table there are 210,000 or so distinct CDR3 sequences, 25% to 30% of which are singletons. The chain is built from TRBV12-3 or TRBV12-4 and TRBJ1-2; the D gene is possibly TRBD1 (5 bases). Input material: peripheral blood. The receptor was isolated from a man aged 45 to 65 with Graves' ophthalmopathy. The CDR3 coding sequence is TGTGCCAGCAGAATTGGGGACTTAAACTATGGCTACACCTTC. Translated, it gives CASRIGDLNYGYTF.